This T cell receptor (beta chain) was sequenced in a study of shared clonotypes between healthy human individuals. Subsets obtained from CD4+ cells comprised CD45RA+ naive and CD45RA-negative memory cells. With regard to this clone: No antigen is known for it.

Study-level results: The study sampled only blood, and tissue repertoires likely differ.

Sequencing was performed with immunoSEQ multiplex PCR; in TCRdb, only in-frame clones are kept and a portion is missing. Of approximately 2.5 million clones listed, roughly 93% are singletons. The germline V and J ends were trimmed by 4 bases and 4 bases, with 14 bases remaining between them. The CDR3 extends over 14 amino acids. CDR1 SGDLS and CDR2 YYNGEE come from the germline V gene. The TCR was taken from a man younger than 35 in good health. Some clones in this sample may be carry-over from other donors' samples. The chain employs TRBV9 and TRBJ1-1; D possibly corresponds to TRBD1 (5 bases). Sequenced: naive CD4+ T cells from PBMCs. Subset reported: CD45RA+ positively selected. CDR3 nucleotide sequence: TGTGCCAGCAGCCCCCTGGGGGTGGGCACTGAAGCTTTCTTT. Its translation: CASSPLGVGTEAFF.